The clone carrying this T cell receptor beta chain was seen just once. Its matching antigen is unknown. The PCR employed 60 Vbeta primers together with 13 Jbeta primers. The method was immunoSEQ multiplex PCR; TCRdb's version includes in-frame clones alone and lacks a portion of them. The repertoire holds 150,000 to 200,000 clones, with over 70% as singletons. This entry comes from a study of cytomegalovirus exposure and HLA in healthy donors. Study background: Samples from HLA-typed donors yielded 65 million to 90 million unique TCRs in an early data release. Study-level findings and limits: Per published accounts, TCR beta sequences correctly predicted the HLA-A and HLA-B alleles of most subjects.

J was trimmed by 4 bases and V by 0 bases; bases with no gene match: 6. Germline V lookup: CDR1 SGHNT, CDR2 YENEEA. CDR3 length: 15 residues. The sequence was collected from a man aged 30 to 45 in good health and CMV-seropositive. The sequenced sample consisted of PBMCs. V is TRBV11-3 and J is TRBJ2-7, with TRBD2 matching 7 bases. The CDR3 coding sequence is TGTGCCAGCAGCTTAGACCCTAGCGGAGCTTACGAGCAGTACTTC. It codes for CASSLDPSGAYEQYF.